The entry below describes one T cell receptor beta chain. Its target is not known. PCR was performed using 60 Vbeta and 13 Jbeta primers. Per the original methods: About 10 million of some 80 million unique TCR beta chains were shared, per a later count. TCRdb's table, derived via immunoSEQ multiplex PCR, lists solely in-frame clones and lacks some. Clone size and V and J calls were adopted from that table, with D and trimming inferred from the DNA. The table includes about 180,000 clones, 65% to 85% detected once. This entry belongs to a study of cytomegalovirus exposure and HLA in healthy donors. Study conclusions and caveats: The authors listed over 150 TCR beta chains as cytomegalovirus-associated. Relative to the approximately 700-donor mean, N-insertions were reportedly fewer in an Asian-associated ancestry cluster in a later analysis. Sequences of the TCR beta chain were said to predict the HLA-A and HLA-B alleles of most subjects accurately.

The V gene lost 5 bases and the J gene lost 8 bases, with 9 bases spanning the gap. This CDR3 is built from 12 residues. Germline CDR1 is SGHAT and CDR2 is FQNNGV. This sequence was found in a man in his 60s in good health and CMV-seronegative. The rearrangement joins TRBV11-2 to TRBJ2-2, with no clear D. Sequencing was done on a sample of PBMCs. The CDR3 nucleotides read TGTGCCAGCAGCCATGTGCAGGGGGAGCTGTTTTTT. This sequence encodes CASSHVQGELFF. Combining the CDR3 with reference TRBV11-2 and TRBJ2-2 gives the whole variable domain EAGVAQSPRYKIIEKRQSVAFWCNPISGHATLYWYQQILGQGPKLLIQFQNNGVVDDSQLPKDRFSAERLKGVDSTLKIQPAKLEDSAVYLCASSHVQGELFFGEGSRLTVL.